This T cell receptor (beta chain) emerged from a study of T-cell memory formation after mild COVID-19. About the study: Most TCR clusters belonged to a single donor. The study's findings and limits: The finding that pre-infection memory included some responding clones suggested that cross-reactive memory joined. CM and EM subsets held most contracting CD4+ clones; EMRA held CD8+ ones.

V lost 5 bases, J lost 6 bases, and 7 bases stayed unmatched. The CDR3 sequence is 15 residues long. The germline V gene has CDR1 SGHTA and CDR2 FQGNSA. 5'RACE primed at constant segments yielded TCR alpha and TCR beta cDNA libraries bearing sample barcodes and UMIs. TCRdb used MiXCR to reprocess the 5' RACE reads, holding one entry per CDR3 protein. The sample holds roughly 170,000 distinct CDR3 sequences, about 18% seen once. As for this clonotype: Its antigen is still unknown.

The sequencing sample was made of PBMCs or a T cell subset sorted from them (not recorded which). The J gene is TRBJ2-2, the V gene TRBV7-2; 9 bases align to TRBD1. The sequence came from a man younger than 35 who had mild COVID-19 (a few samples of this study predate the infection). Cell type and time point are not known. In DNA form, the CDR3 reads TGTGCCAGCAGCCCGGACAGGGGAGGATCCGGGGAGCTGTTTTTT. It is translated as CASSPDRGGSGELFF.